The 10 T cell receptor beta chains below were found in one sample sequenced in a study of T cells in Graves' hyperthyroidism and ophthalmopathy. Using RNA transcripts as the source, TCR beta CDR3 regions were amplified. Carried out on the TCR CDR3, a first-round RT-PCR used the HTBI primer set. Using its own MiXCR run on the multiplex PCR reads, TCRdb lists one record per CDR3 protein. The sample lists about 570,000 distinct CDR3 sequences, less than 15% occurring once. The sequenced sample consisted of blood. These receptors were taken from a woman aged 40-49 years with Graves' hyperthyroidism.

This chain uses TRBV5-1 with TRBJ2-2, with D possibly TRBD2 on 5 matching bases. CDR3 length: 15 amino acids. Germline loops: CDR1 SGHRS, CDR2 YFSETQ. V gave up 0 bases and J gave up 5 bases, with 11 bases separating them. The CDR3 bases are TGCGCCAGCAGCTTGGAGACTACGGGGACCGGGGAGCTGTTTTTT. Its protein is CASSLETTGTGELFF.

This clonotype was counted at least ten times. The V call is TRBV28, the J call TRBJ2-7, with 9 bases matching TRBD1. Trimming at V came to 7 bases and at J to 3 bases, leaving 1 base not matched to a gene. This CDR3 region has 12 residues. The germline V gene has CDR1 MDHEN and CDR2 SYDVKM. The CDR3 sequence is CASTTGGYEQYF. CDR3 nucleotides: TGTGCCAGCACGACAGGGGGCTACGAGCAGTACTTC.

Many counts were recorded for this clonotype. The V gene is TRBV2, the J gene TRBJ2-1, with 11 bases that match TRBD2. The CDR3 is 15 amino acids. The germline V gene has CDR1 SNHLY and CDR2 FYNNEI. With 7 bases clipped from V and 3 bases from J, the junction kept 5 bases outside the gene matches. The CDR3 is CASNRGLAVYNEQFF. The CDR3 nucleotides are TGTGCCAGCAACCGGGGACTAGCGGTCTACAATGAGCAGTTCTTC.

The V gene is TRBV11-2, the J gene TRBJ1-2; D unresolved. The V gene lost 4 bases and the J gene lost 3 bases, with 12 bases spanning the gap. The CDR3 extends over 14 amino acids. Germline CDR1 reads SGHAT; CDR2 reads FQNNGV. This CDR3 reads CASSSPLMHYGYTF. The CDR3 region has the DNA TGTGCCAGCAGCTCTCCCCTTATGCACTATGGCTACACCTTC.

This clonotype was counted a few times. CDR3 in amino acids: CASSRGGYSGNTIYF. The CDR3 DNA sequence: TGCGCCAGCAGCCGGGGGGGATACTCTGGAAACACCATATATTTT. J is TRBJ1-3 and V is TRBV5-1; a possible D gene is TRBD1 (5 bases). This CDR3 is 15 amino acids long. Looked up from germline, CDR1 is SGHRS and CDR2 is YFSETQ. The germline V and J ends were trimmed by 4 bases and 0 bases, with 11 bases remaining between them.

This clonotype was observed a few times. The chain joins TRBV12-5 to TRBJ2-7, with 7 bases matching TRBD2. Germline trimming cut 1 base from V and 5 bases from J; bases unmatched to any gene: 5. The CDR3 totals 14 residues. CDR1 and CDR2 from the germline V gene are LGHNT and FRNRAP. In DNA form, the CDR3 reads TGTGCTAGTGGTTTGGGCGGGGCGGGAGACGAGCAGTACTTC. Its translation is CASGLGGAGDEQYF.

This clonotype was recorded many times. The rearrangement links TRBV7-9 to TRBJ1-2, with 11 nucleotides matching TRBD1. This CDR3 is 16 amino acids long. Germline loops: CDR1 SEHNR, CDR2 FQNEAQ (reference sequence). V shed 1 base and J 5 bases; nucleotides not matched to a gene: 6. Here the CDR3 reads CASSLDPGQGAYGYTF. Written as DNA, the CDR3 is TGTGCCAGCAGCTTAGACCCCGGACAGGGGGCGTATGGCTACACCTTC.

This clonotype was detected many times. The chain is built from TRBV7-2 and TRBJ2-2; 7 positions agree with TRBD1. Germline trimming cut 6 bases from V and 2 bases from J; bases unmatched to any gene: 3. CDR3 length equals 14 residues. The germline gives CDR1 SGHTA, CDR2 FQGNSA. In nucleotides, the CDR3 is TGTGCCAGCAGAGGGACAGCAAACACCGGGGAGCTGTTTTTT. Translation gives CASRGTANTGELFF.

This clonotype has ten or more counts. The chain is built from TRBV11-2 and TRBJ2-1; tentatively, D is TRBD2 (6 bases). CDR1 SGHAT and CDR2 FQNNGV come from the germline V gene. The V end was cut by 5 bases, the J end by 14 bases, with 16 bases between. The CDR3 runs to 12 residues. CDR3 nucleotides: TGTGCCAGCAGCATTGGGACTTCGGGGGAGTTCTTC. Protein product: CASSIGTSGEFF.

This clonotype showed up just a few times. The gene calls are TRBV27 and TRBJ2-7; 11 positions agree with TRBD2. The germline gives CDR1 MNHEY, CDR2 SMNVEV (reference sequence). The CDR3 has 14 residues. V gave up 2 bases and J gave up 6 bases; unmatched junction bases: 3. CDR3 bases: TGTGCCAGCAGTTTAATTAGCGGGAGGGCCGAGCAGTACTTC. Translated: CASSLISGRAEQYF.